The rows below give T cell receptor beta chains drawn from one sample of a study of blood T cells in healthy people across ages. TCRdb re-called the 5' RACE reads with MiXCR, one entry per CDR3 protein. Of about 1.6 million distinct CDR3 sequences in the sample, roughly 32% were seen once. Sequencing input: blood. The receptors were gathered from a woman aged 25 to 45 in good health. Both conserved end residues are part of each CDR3. D genes are given only for firm matches. Expanded clones get a size class; other rows say once, few or many, or leave the size out.

V	J	D	size	DNA	CDR3
TRBV9	TRBJ2-5	TRBD1	few	TGTGCCAGCAGCGTAGGAAATTTCGAAGGGACAGACCCGAGATTCTTC	CASSVGNFEGTDPRFF
TRBV28	TRBJ1-6	.	.	TGTGCCAGCAGTCCTAATGAAGGACCCCTCCACTTT	CASSPNEGPLHF
TRBV7-9	TRBJ2-3	TRBD2	few	TGTGCCAGCAGGTCACTAGCGGACAGCACAGATACGCAGTATTTT	CASRSLADSTDTQYF
TRBV6-1	TRBJ1-2	.	few	TGTGCCAGCACCGGGTTTCACCACACCTTC	CASTGFHHTF
TRBV4-1	TRBJ2-7	.	many	TGCGCCAGCAGCCACAGGGCAGAGGGCTACGAGCAGTACTTC	CASSHRAEGYEQYF
TRBV28	TRBJ1-5	TRBD1	.	TGTGCCAGCAGTCTACCGACAGGGAGTTTGCAGCCCCAGCATTTT	CASSLPTGSLQPQHF
TRBV29-1	TRBJ2-7	.	.	TGCAGCGTCCCCCTAGGGGCCTACAACGAGCAGTACTTC	CSVPLGAYNEQYF
TRBV19	TRBJ2-7	.	.	TGTGCCAGTAGTATCTCCTGGGACTCCTACGAGCAGTACTTC	CASSISWDSYEQYF
TRBV29-1	TRBJ2-2	TRBD2	few	TGCAGCGTTGTGATGGGAGGGAAGAGCGGGGAGCTGTTTTTT	CSVVMGGKSGELFF
TRBV9	TRBJ2-7	.	many	TGTGCCAGCAGCGTGGGGTTAGGGGTTGAGCAGTACTTC	CASSVGLGVEQYF
TRBV28	TRBJ1-1	.	few	TGTGCCAGCAGTCTGGACATTTTCGGCACTGAAGCTTTCTTT	CASSLDIFGTEAFF
TRBV3-1	TRBJ2-5	.	few	TGTGCCAGCAGCCAAGTTTTCGGGGTTCAGGGGCGAGAGACCCAGTACTTC	CASSQVFGVQGRETQYF
TRBV4-2	TRBJ2-1	.	many	TGTGCCAGCAGCGGACCTCGACAAGATGAGCAGTTCTTC	CASSGPRQDEQFF
TRBV9	TRBJ1-1	.	.	TGTGCCAGCTCACCACCGGGCAGGACTGAAGCTTTCTTT	CASSPPGRTEAFF
TRBV6-5	TRBJ1-5	.	few	TGTGCCAGGACCTCTAACGAAAGGCACAATCAGCCCCAGCATTTT	CARTSNERHNQPQHF
TRBV28	TRBJ2-7	.	.	TGTGCCAGCAGTTTAGGCGGGGTCGACGAGCAGTACTTC	CASSLGGVDEQYF
TRBV6-1	TRBJ1-1	.	few	TGTGCCAGTTATGGGTTACGCACCCCGAACACTGAAGCTTTCTTT	CASYGLRTPNTEAFF
TRBV29-1	TRBJ2-3	TRBD2	few	TGCACCACCCGGGAGGGGCGGGCAGATACGCAGTATTTT	CTTREGRADTQYF
TRBV5-1	TRBJ2-7	TRBD1	many	TGCGCCAGCAGCTCCGGACAGGGGCTCCCTAATAGTGGCGAGCAGTACTTC	CASSSGQGLPNSGEQYF
TRBV6-6	TRBJ2-3	.	.	TGTGCCAGCAGAGCCCGGGCCACTAGCACAGATACGCAGTATTTT	CASRARATSTDTQYF
TRBV18	TRBJ2-5	.	.	TGTGCCAGCTCACAATACAGGGACCAAGAGACCCAGTACTTC	CASSQYRDQETQYF
TRBV7-9	TRBJ2-1	.	.	TGTGCCAGCAGCGGGCGCTTGGACAGCTCCTACAATGAGCAGTTCTTC	CASSGRLDSSYNEQFF
TRBV5-8	TRBJ2-4	.	.	TGTGCCGGCAGCTTGGAAGGGACCAAAAACATTCAGTACTTC	CAGSLEGTKNIQYF
TRBV16	TRBJ2-3	.	few	TGTGCCAGCAGCCAACATTGGACGGCGGACACAGATACGCAGTATTTT	CASSQHWTADTDTQYF
TRBV12-3/TRBV12-4	TRBJ2-3	.	few	TGTGCCAGCAGTCGTCGGACCGAGCCGTATACGCAGTATTTT	CASSRRTEPYTQYF
TRBV10-3	TRBJ2-2	.	few	TGTGCCACTCACTCATTGAACACCGGGGAGCTGTTTTTT	CATHSLNTGELFF
TRBV4-1	TRBJ2-7	TRBD1	.	TGCGCCAGCAGCCAAGATTGGGACAGCTCCTACGAGCAGTACTTC	CASSQDWDSSYEQYF
TRBV2	TRBJ2-1	TRBD2	once	TGTGCCAGCGCGGGACTAGCGGGGTACAATGAGCAGTTCTTC	CASAGLAGYNEQFF
TRBV6-5	TRBJ2-2	.	.	TGTGCCAGCAGTTCGGAACAGGGCGGTGTGAACACCGGGGAGCTGTTTTTT	CASSSEQGGVNTGELFF
TRBV18	TRBJ2-5	TRBD2	few	TGTGCCAGCTCACCACCGGGGCGCGGGAGATACCAAGAGACCCAGTACTTC	CASSPPGRGRYQETQYF
TRBV6-1	TRBJ1-2	TRBD1	.	TGTGCCAGCGGTGACGGGACAGCCACGACTAACTATGGCTACACCTTC	CASGDGTATTNYGYTF
TRBV20-1	TRBJ2-5	.	.	TGCAGTGCTCCCCACGGCGGCCAAGAGACCCAGTACTTC	CSAPHGGQETQYF
TRBV6-5	TRBJ2-1	TRBD2	.	TGTGCCAGCAGTTTCGTAGCGGGGGGGGTTTACAATGAGCAGTTCTTC	CASSFVAGGVYNEQFF
TRBV6-1	TRBJ2-4	TRBD1	few	TGTGCCAGCAGTGAAGGGTCGGGACAGGGAGGAAACATTCAGTACTTC	CASSEGSGQGGNIQYF
TRBV7-3	TRBJ2-2	TRBD1	.	TGTGCCAGCAGCCCTAGGGGACAGTTTACGTCAGAGCTGTTTTTT	CASSPRGQFTSELFF
TRBV27	TRBJ2-1	.	many	TGTGCCAGCTCTAGCGCCTTAGGATACAATGAGCAGTTCTTC	CASSSALGYNEQFF
TRBV12-3/TRBV12-4	TRBJ2-2	TRBD1	few	TGTGCCAGCAGTTTAGGACAGGGGCGTACCGGGGAGCTGTTTTTT	CASSLGQGRTGELFF
TRBV10-2	TRBJ2-7	.	few	TGCGCCAGCAGAGGGGGGTCTAGCGTGAACCCCTACGAGCAGTACTTC	CASRGGSSVNPYEQYF
TRBV27	TRBJ2-1	TRBD2	few	TGTGCCAGCAACAGCGGGAGGGGTAAAAATGAGCAGTTCTTC	CASNSGRGKNEQFF
TRBV27	TRBJ2-5	.	.	TGTGCCAGCAATTTTGGAGAGACCCAGTACTTC	CASNFGETQYF
TRBV12-3/TRBV12-4	TRBJ2-7	.	few	TGTGCCAGCAGTCAGACGACAGAGTTCTACGAGCAGTACTTC	CASSQTTEFYEQYF
TRBV2	TRBJ1-1	TRBD1	.	TGTGCCAGCAGTTTCGGGAGCGGGGACAGAGAGAACACTGAAGCTTTCTTT	CASSFGSGDRENTEAFF
TRBV7-2	TRBJ1-2	.	.	TGTGCCAGCAGCTTAGTAGGGGCTGACTATGGCTACACCTTC	CASSLVGADYGYTF
TRBV6-2/TRBV6-3	TRBJ2-7	.	few	TGTGCCAGCAGTTACTCGAGGGAATACGAGCAGTACTTC	CASSYSREYEQYF
TRBV30	TRBJ1-2	.	few	TGTGCCAGCCGAAACAGGGCGGGCCGCTATGGCTACACCTTC	CASRNRAGRYGYTF
TRBV20-1	TRBJ2-3	.	.	TGCGGTGCTAGAGATATGCAGCGAAGCACAGATACGCAGTATTTT	CGARDMQRSTDTQYF